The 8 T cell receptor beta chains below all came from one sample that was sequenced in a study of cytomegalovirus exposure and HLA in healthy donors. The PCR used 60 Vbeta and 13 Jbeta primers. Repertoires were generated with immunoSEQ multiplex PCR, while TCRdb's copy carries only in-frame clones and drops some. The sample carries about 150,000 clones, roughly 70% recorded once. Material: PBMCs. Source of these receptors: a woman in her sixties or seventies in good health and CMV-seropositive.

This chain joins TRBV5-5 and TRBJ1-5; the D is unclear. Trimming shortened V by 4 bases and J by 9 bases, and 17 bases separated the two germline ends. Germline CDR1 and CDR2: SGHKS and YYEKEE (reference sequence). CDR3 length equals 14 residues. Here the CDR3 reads CASSLNGVPWPQHF. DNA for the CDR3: TGTGCCAGCAGCCTCAACGGGGTGCCTTGGCCCCAGCATTTT.

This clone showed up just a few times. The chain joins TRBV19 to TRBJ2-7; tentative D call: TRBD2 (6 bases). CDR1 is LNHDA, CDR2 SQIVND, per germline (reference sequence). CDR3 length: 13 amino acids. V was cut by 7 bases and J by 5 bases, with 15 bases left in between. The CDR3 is CASKVQGGNEQYF. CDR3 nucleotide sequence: TGTGCCAGTAAGGTCCAGGGAGGTAACGAGCAGTACTTC.

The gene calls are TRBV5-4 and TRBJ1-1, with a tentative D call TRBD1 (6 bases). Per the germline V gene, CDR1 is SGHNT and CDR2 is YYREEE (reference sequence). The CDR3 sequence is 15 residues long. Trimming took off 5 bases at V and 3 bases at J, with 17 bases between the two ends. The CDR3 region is CASRLGGAGDTEAFF. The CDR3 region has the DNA TGTGCCAGCAGGTTAGGGGGGGCAGGGGACACTGAAGCTTTCTTT. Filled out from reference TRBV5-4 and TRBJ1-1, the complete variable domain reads ETGVTQSPTHLIKTRGQQVTLRCSSQSGHNTVSWYQQALGQGPQFIFQYYREEENGRGNFPPRFSGLQFPNYSSELNVNALELDDSALYLCASRLGGAGDTEAFFGQGTRLTVV.

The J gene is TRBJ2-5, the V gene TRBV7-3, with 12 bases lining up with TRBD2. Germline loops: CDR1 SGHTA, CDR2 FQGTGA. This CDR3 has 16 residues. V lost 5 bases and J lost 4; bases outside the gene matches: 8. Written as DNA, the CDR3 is TGTGCCAGCAGCCCAGGGGCTAGCGGGAGGGCAGAGACCCAGTACTTC. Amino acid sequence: CASSPGASGRAETQYF.

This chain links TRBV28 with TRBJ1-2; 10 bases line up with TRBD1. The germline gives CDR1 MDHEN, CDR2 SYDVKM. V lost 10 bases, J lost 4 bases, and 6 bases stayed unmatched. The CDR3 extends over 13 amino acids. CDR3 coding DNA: TGTGCCACCCGGACAGGGGGAGGCTATGGCTACACCTTC. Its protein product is CATRTGGGYGYTF.

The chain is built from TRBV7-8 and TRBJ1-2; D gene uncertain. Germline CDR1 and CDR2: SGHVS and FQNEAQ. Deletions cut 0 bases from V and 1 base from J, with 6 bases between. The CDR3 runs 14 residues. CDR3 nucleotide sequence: TGTGCCAGCAGCTTAGCGTCCGTTAACTATGGCTACACCTTC. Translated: CASSLASVNYGYTF.

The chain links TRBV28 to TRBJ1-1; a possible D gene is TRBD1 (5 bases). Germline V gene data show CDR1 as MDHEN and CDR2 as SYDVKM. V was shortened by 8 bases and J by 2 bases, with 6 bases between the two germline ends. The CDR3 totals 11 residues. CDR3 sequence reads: CASRTNTEAFF. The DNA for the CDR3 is TGTGCCAGCCGGACAAACACTGAAGCTTTCTTT.

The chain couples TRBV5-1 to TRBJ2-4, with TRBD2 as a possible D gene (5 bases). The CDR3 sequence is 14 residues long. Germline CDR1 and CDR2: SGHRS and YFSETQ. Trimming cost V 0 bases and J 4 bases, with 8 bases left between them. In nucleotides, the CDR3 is TGCGCCAGCAGCTTGGCGGGGAGAAAAAACATTCAGTACTTC. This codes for CASSLAGRKNIQYF.